The clone carrying this T cell receptor (beta chain) has more than one count but fewer than ten. Its antigen is unidentified. Reverse transcribing all isolated RNA meant expressed TCRB transcripts were sequenced. Sequencing used immunoSEQ multiplex PCR; TCRdb keeps in-frame clones, though not all of them. The sample includes about 450,000 clones, roughly 10% seen only once; the top ten take roughly 0.046%. These data originate in a study of beta chain features in type 1 diabetes. On the study more broadly: The number of sorted cells examined across all samples was around 99 million.

Study-wide points: Patients' naive, central memory and regulatory TCRB repertoires appeared more alike than those of healthy donors. A potential influence of HLA type upon TCRB rearrangement remained unresolved herein.

V dropped 1 base and J dropped 6 bases, with 19 bases sitting between them. This CDR3 spans 17 amino acids. Per the germline V gene, CDR1 is SGHAT and CDR2 is FQNNGV. This clonotype originated in a woman younger than 30 in good health. Sequencing input: naive CD4+ T cells from blood. This chain joins TRBV11-2 and TRBJ2-1, with D uncertain. CDR3 sequence reads: CASSLGRWHSTVNEQFF. The DNA of the CDR3 is TGTGCCAGCAGCTTAGGCCGATGGCACTCAACCGTCAATGAGCAGTTCTTC.